A single sample gave rise to the 26 T cell receptor beta chains below, sequenced in a study of T cell responses to AZD1222 COVID-19 vaccine (dated by TCRdb to the early 2020s). The time point label for this specimen denotes: about 28 days (+/-7) after the second vaccine dose. Library creation used the immunoSEQ multiplex PCR assay. The source is immuneACCESS, and TCRdb retained only in-frame sequences with V and J called. Part of the clones is not carried over; for the studies checked, unresolved V genes explain less than half of this, and the remainder is unexplained. The sample table records approximately 52,000 clones; about nine tenths of these occur just once. Less than 3.5% of the sample rests with the top ten. The source was peripheral blood, collected 28 days after the second AZD1222 dose. The receptors were gathered from an adult who received the AZD1222 COVID-19 vaccine.

This clone was seen only a few times. V gene TRBV6-6 combines with J gene TRBJ2-6; 12 nucleotides match TRBD1. V lost 5 bases and J lost 11; bases outside the gene matches: 13. The CDR3 runs to 17 residues. CDR1 MNHNY and CDR2 SVGAGI come from the germline V gene (reference sequence). CDR3 sequence reads: CASSRPGTGGIEDVLTF. CDR3 nucleotide sequence: TGTGCCAGCAGTCGACCCGGGACAGGGGGCATAGAGGACGTCCTGACTTTC.

This chain joins TRBV5-5 and TRBJ2-3, with a weak D call TRBD1 (5 bases). The V end lost 0 bases, the J end lost 2 bases, and 10 bases lay between the germline ends. This CDR3 is 15 amino acids long. Germline CDR1 is SGHKS and CDR2 is YYEKEE (reference sequence). CDR3 sequence (DNA): TGTGCCAGCAGCTTGGCCAGGGTTGTCACAGATACGCAGTATTTT. Translated, it gives CASSLARVVTDTQYF.

V usage is TRBV29-1 and J usage is TRBJ2-1; possible D gene TRBD2, 6 bases. CDR1 is SQVTM and CDR2 is ANQGSEA in the germline V gene. V was cut by 7 bases and J by 9 bases, with 16 bases left in between. The CDR3 sequence is 12 residues long. The CDR3 region has the DNA TGCAGCGGGACTAAAGGTGTGGGTGAGCAGTTCTTC. Its protein product is CSGTKGVGEQFF.

CDR3 loop: CASSLSRQGDYSNQPQHF. The CDR3, as DNA: TGTGCCAGCAGCTTGTCGAGACAGGGAGATTATAGCAATCAGCCCCAGCATTTT. The rearrangement joins TRBV5-6 to TRBJ1-5; 7 bases match TRBD1. This CDR3 spans 18 amino acids. Germline lookup yields CDR1 SGHDT and CDR2 YYEEEE. The junction had 10 bases not matched to a gene; V was cut back by 1 base and J by 0 bases.

The V call is TRBV5-6, the J call TRBJ2-1; D unresolved. Between the trimmed V and J ends, which lost 3 bases and 2 bases, there was a span of 12 bases. The CDR3 length is 15 residues. Germline-derived CDR1 and CDR2 are SGHDT and YYEEEE. The DNA of the CDR3 is TGTGCCAGCAGCTCCTTACATCTCACCTACAATGAGCAGTTCTTC. It translates to CASSSLHLTYNEQFF.

The chain couples TRBV24-1 to TRBJ2-5; 12 bases line up with TRBD1. Losses at the gene ends were 4 bases for V and 1 base for J; bases not matched to a gene: 9. In germline, CDR1 is KGHDR, CDR2 SFDVKD. The CDR3 loop spans 18 amino acids. The CDR3 DNA follows: TGTGCCACCAGTGACCCGGGACAGGGGGCGGGTGGCCAAGAGACCCAGTACTTC. It encodes CATSDPGQGAGGQETQYF.

In its sample, this clone was seen a few times. CDR3 amino acids: CASSFTGTGANTEAFF. DNA of the CDR3: TGCGCCAGCAGCTTTACCGGGACAGGGGCGAACACTGAAGCTTTCTTT. The V gene is TRBV5-1, the J gene TRBJ1-1; 10 bases match TRBD1. V trimming: 2 bases; J trimming: 1 base; junction bases outside the gene matches: 5. Per germline, CDR1 SGHRS and CDR2 YFSETQ. CDR3 length: 16 amino acids. Full variable domain (remainder filled in from reference TRBV5-1 and TRBJ1-1): KAGVTQTPRYLIKTRGQQVTLSCSPISGHRSVSWYQQTPGQGLQFLFEYFSETQRNKGNFPGRFSGRQFSNSRSEMNVSTLELGDSALYLCASSFTGTGANTEAFFGQGTRLTVV.

The chain uses TRBV3-1 (or the pseudogene TRBV3-2) and TRBJ1-1; TRBD1 matches 10 bases. The CDR3 length is 16 residues. After removal of 0 bases from V and 0 bases from J, the junction contained 1 base not matched to a gene. CDR1 LGHDT and CDR2 YNNKEL come from the germline V gene (reference sequence). CDR3 nucleotides: TGTGCCAGCAGCCAAGAAGGGACAGGGGTGAACACTGAAGCTTTCTTT. This sequence encodes CASSQEGTGVNTEAFF.

CDR3 loop: CASSLAPPDTQYF. In DNA, the CDR3 is TGTGCCAGCAGCTTAGCCCCCCCAGATACGCAGTATTTT. The rearrangement links TRBV7-2 to TRBJ2-3, with D unclear. The CDR3 runs 13 residues. V was clipped by 0 bases and J by 4 bases, with 5 bases between them. The germline V gene encodes CDR1 SGHTA and CDR2 FQGNSA.

CDR3 sequence (DNA): TGTGCCAGCAGCGGCCACAGCTCCTACGAGCAGTACTTC. Protein: CASSGHSSYEQYF. The chain has TRBV9 and TRBJ2-7; D is unresolved. V lost 3 bases to trimming and J lost 0 bases, with 7 bases between them. CDR3 length equals 13 residues. CDR1 and CDR2 (germline): SGDLS, YYNGEE.

The rearrangement links TRBV19 to TRBJ2-1; a weak D match, TRBD2 (5 bases). This CDR3 spans 15 amino acids. V shed 1 base and J shed 8 bases, with 15 bases lying between them. The germline gives CDR1 LNHDA, CDR2 SQIVND (reference sequence). In DNA, the CDR3 is TGTGCCAGTAGTATAGCCGCCGGCCTAGCCGATGAGCAGTTCTTC. Protein sequence: CASSIAAGLADEQFF.

The chain uses TRBV19 and TRBJ2-1; 13 positions agree with TRBD2. Germline values: CDR1 LNHDA, CDR2 SQIVND (reference sequence). The CDR3 loop spans 16 amino acids. Trimming removed 7 bases from V and 2 bases from J; junction bases left unmatched: 5. DNA of the CDR3: TGTGCCAGTACCCCACTAGCGGGAGGGCCCTACAATGAGCAGTTCTTC. Translated, it gives CASTPLAGGPYNEQFF.

This chain links TRBV24-1 with TRBJ2-7; TRBD2 agrees at 10 bases. V lost 4 bases to trimming and J lost 3 bases; unmatched junction nucleotides: 8. There are 16 residues in the CDR3. Germline V gene sequence: CDR1 KGHDR, CDR2 SFDVKD. The CDR3 nucleotides read TGTGCCACCAGTGAAACTAGCGGGACAGGCTTCTACGAGCAGTACTTC. This codes for CATSETSGTGFYEQYF.

The chain joins TRBV5-6 to TRBJ2-5, with D perhaps TRBD2 (5 bases). Per the germline V gene, CDR1 is SGHDT and CDR2 is YYEEEE. The CDR3 contains 15 residues. Trimming pared 6 bases from V and 4 bases from J, leaving 19 bases between. As DNA, the CDR3 is TGTGCCAGCAACCTCTTCCTTGAGGGCCCAGAGACCCAGTACTTC. This codes for CASNLFLEGPETQYF.

This chain joins TRBV20-1 and TRBJ2-7; D unclear. The CDR3 sequence is 11 residues long. V gave up 1 base and J gave up 9 bases, with 10 bases separating them. CDR1 and CDR2 (germline): DFQATT, SNEGSKA (reference sequence). CDR3 residues: CSARAHGGQYF. The CDR3 bases are TGCAGTGCTAGAGCCCACGGCGGGCAGTACTTC.

The V call is TRBV9, the J call TRBJ2-5; TRBD2 matches 7 bases. CDR1 is SGDLS, CDR2 YYNGEE, per germline. The CDR3 consists of 16 residues. Losses at the gene ends were 3 bases for V and 0 bases for J; bases not matched to a gene: 8. CDR3 sequence (DNA): TGTGCCAGCAGCGAAGCGGGACGCGAGTACCAAGAGACCCAGTACTTC. Encoded protein: CASSEAGREYQETQYF.

The chain is built from TRBV25-1 and TRBJ2-7; TRBD1 agrees at 10 bases. Germline-derived CDR1 and CDR2 are MGHDK and SYGVNS. J lost 5 bases, V lost 1 base, and 5 bases had no gene match. CDR3 length: 15 residues. The CDR3 coding sequence is TGTGCCAGCAGTGAATGGGGGACAGGGGTCAACGAGCAGTACTTC. Translating it yields CASSEWGTGVNEQYF.

This rearrangement joins TRBV5-1 to TRBJ2-3; 8 bases fit TRBD2. Germline V gene lookup returns CDR1 SGHRS and CDR2 YFSETQ. Trimming took 2 bases from V and 1 from J; bases not matched to a gene: 3. CDR3 length: 15 amino acids. CDR3 DNA sequence: TGCGCCAGCAGCTTCGGGACTAGGGGCACAGATACGCAGTATTTT. Translating gives CASSFGTRGTDTQYF.

The chain joins TRBV5-1 to TRBJ2-1; 10 nucleotides agree with TRBD1. Germline V gene lookup returns CDR1 SGHRS and CDR2 YFSETQ. The CDR3 is 15 residues long. J gave up 7 bases and V 4 bases, and 8 bases lay outside the gene matches. CDR3 protein: CASSLEGQGINEQFF. The CDR3 DNA reads as TGCGCCAGCAGCCTGGAGGGACAGGGGATAAATGAGCAGTTCTTC.

The chain joins TRBV24-1 to TRBJ2-5; 7 nucleotides align to TRBD1. The CDR3 spans 16 residues. CDR1 is KGHDR and CDR2 is SFDVKD in the germline V gene. Trimming took 3 bases from V and 1 from J; bases not matched to a gene: 7. As DNA, the CDR3 is TGTGCCACCAGTGATCCGTCGGGGACAGCCCAAGAGACCCAGTACTTC. This sequence encodes CATSDPSGTAQETQYF.

This chain connects TRBV25-1 to TRBJ1-5; D is ambiguous. The CDR3 sequence is 16 residues long. Germline assignment: CDR1 MGHDK and CDR2 SYGVNS. V was shortened by 3 bases and J by 2 bases, with 14 bases between the two germline ends. CDR3 coding DNA: TGTGCCAGCAGTGAGCCCGAAAAAGCAGGCAATCAGCCCCAGCATTTT. Protein: CASSEPEKAGNQPQHF.

This clone has just one count. The chain recombines TRBV9 with TRBJ2-7, with 16 positions matching TRBD2. Germline CDR1 is SGDLS and CDR2 is YYNGEE. The CDR3 runs 16 residues. J was trimmed by 5 bases and V by 3 bases; bases with no gene match: 5. This CDR3 reads CASSEGLAGGEDEQYF. CDR3 bases: TGTGCCAGCAGCGAGGGACTAGCGGGAGGGGAAGACGAGCAGTACTTC.

The chain employs TRBV7-2 and TRBJ2-5; 7 bases match TRBD2. The germline V gene encodes CDR1 SGHTA and CDR2 FQGNSA. With V trimmed by 3 bases and J by 4 bases, 8 bases remained unmatched. CDR3 length: 15 amino acids. The CDR3 DNA follows: TGTGCCAGCAGCTTCGGCGGGAGTCTCCGAGAGACCCAGTACTTC. Translating it yields CASSFGGSLRETQYF.

V is TRBV27 and J is TRBJ2-2; a weak D match, TRBD2 (6 bases). Germline-derived CDR1 and CDR2 are MNHEY and SMNVEV (reference sequence). Trimming shortened V by 7 bases and J by 5 bases, and 14 bases separated the two germline ends. The CDR3 consists of 14 residues. CDR3 DNA: TGTGCCAGCACCGGCCCTGGGAGGACCGGGGAGCTGTTTTTT. It is translated as CASTGPGRTGELFF.

The chain has TRBV7-9 and TRBJ1-4; D is ambiguous. Germline V gene data show CDR1 as SEHNR and CDR2 as FQNEAQ (reference sequence). The CDR3 consists of 13 residues. Deletions cut 2 bases from V and 4 bases from J, with 5 bases between. CDR3 region: CASSLNSNEKLFF. The CDR3 DNA reads TGTGCCAGCAGCTTAAACAGTAATGAAAAACTGTTTTTT.

The chain uses TRBV10-1 and TRBJ2-2; D perhaps matches TRBD2 (6 bases). CDR1 WNHNN and CDR2 SYGVQD come from the germline V gene (reference sequence). V lost 6 bases and J 5 bases, leaving 16 bases between the germline ends. This CDR3 spans 15 amino acids. In nucleotides, the CDR3 is TGCGCCAGCAGCCTGACTAGATCTGGGACCGGGGAGCTGTTTTTT. Protein product: CASSLTRSGTGELFF.